Listed here are 21 T cell receptor beta chains from one sample, sequenced in a study of Graves' ophthalmopathy and Graves' hyperthyroidism. TCR beta CDR3 regions were amplified from RNA transcripts. RT-PCR in the first round used HTBI primers; a second-round multiplex PCR followed. One entry per CDR3 protein, called by TCRdb with MiXCR from the multiplex PCR reads. The sample lists about 740,000 distinct CDR3 sequences, around 40% occurring once. Material for sequencing was peripheral blood. The source is an adult man with Graves' ophthalmopathy.

The chain's CDR3 is CASSEAGGAVYGYTF. Written as DNA, the CDR3 is TGTGCCAGCAGCGAAGCAGGGGGCGCGGTCTATGGCTACACCTTC. The chain recombines TRBV5-4 with TRBJ1-2; 8 nucleotides align to TRBD1. The junction had 9 bases not matched to a gene; V was cut back by 4 bases and J by 4 bases. This CDR3 has 15 residues. Germline-derived CDR1 and CDR2 are SGHNT and YYREEE (reference sequence). Complete variable domain (other parts from reference TRBV5-4 and TRBJ1-2): ETGVTQSPTHLIKTRGQQVTLRCSSQSGHNTVSWYQQALGQGPQFIFQYYREEENGRGNFPPRFSGLQFPNYSSELNVNALELDDSALYLCASSEAGGAVYGYTFGSGTRLTVV.

The chain joins TRBV5-1 to TRBJ1-6; D remains unclear. V lost 0 bases, J lost 7 bases, and 11 bases lay in between. The CDR3 runs to 15 residues. Germline V gene sequence: CDR1 SGHRS, CDR2 YFSETQ. This CDR3 is CASSLEVGWNSPLHF. The CDR3 DNA reads TGCGCCAGCAGCTTGGAGGTTGGGTGGAATTCACCCCTCCACTTT. Variable domain in full (rest from reference TRBV5-1 and TRBJ1-6): KAGVTQTPRYLIKTRGQQVTLSCSPISGHRSVSWYQQTPGQGLQFLFEYFSETQRNKGNFPGRFSGRQFSNSRSEMNVSTLELGDSALYLCASSLEVGWNSPLHFGNGTRLTVT.

Regarding this clonotype: Lacking the conserved final phenylalanine or tryptophan, this CDR3 likely reflects a read error. The rearrangement joins TRBV19 to TRBJ2-6; D uncertain. The CDR3 has 16 amino acids. Trimming pared 1 base from V and 0 bases from J, leaving 7 bases between. Germline V gives CDR1 LNHDA, CDR2 SQIVND (reference sequence). CDR3 in DNA: TGTGCCAGTAGTATAGGCGAGAGCTCTGGGGCCAACGTCCTGACTCCA. It is translated as CASSIGESSGANVLTP.

This chain uses TRBV25-1 with TRBJ2-7; D might be TRBD2 (7 bases). Matching the DNA end better, TRBJ2-1 makes the J call doubtful. Germline V CDR1 and CDR2: MGHDK, SYGVNS. The CDR3 is 14 amino acids. CDR3 coding DNA: TGTGCCAGCAAAGGGGGAGGGTCCTACAATGAGCAGTTCTTC. Amino acids: CASKGGGSYNEQFF.

The chain links TRBV2 to TRBJ1-2; maybe TRBD1 (5 bases). From germline, CDR1 is SNHLY and CDR2 FYNNEI. Deletions cut 10 bases from V and 1 base from J, with 13 bases between. The CDR3 totals 13 residues. The CDR3 nucleotides read TGTGCCACGCGCCGGGGGTTTAACTATGGCTACACCTTC. It is translated as CATRRGFNYGYTF.

This clonotype was detected ten times or more. This may be a read error, as it is one base from a much larger clone. This chain joins TRBV10-3 and TRBJ1-1; D gene unclear. With 2 bases removed from V and 0 bases from J, the gap between germline ends came to 7 bases. This CDR3 has 14 residues. The germline CDR1 and CDR2 sequences are ENHRY and SYGVKD. The CDR3 DNA is TGTGCCATCAGTGAGGGCAGCATGAACACTGAAGCTTTCTTT. This encodes CAISEGSMNTEAFF.

This clonotype was counted between two and nine times. The V and J genes are TRBV11-2 and TRBJ1-3; D remains ambiguous. Trimming removed 5 bases from V and 6 bases from J, with 23 bases in between. The germline CDR1 and CDR2 sequences are SGHAT and FQNNGV. This CDR3 has 17 residues. The CDR3 nucleotides are TGTGCCAGCAGCCGGATGAGGACGGTTTCGTTGGAAAACACCATATATTTT. Translated, it gives CASSRMRTVSLENTIYF.

Points on this clonotype: At one end, the junction sequence differs from germline, possibly due to a read error. The chain has TRBV25-1 and TRBJ1-2; D is undetermined. This CDR3 spans 14 amino acids. Germline CDR1 MGHDK, CDR2 SYGVNS. CDR3 sequence reads: CASSPTGRDRGYTF. The CDR3 DNA reads TGCGCCAGCAGCCCCACCGGGAGGGATAGGGGCTACACCTTC.

At least ten counts were recorded for this clonotype. V usage is TRBV7-2 and J usage is TRBJ1-1; D gene uncertain. Germline V gene sequence: CDR1 SGHTA, CDR2 FQGNSA. The CDR3 runs to 15 residues. V lost 5 bases and J lost 0, with 13 bases in between. CDR3 sequence (DNA): TGTGCCAGCAGCCCTAGACTTACGATGAACACTGAAGCTTTCTTT. It encodes CASSPRLTMNTEAFF.

The rearrangement joins TRBV10-1 to TRBJ1-5, with no clear D. V was shortened by 8 bases and J by 6 bases, with 11 bases between the two germline ends. The germline CDR1 and CDR2 sequences are WNHNN and SYGVQD (reference sequence). This CDR3 has 12 amino acids. The CDR3 nucleotides are TGCGCCAGCTTAGGAAAGGGTCAGCCCCAGCATTTT. Translated, it gives CASLGKGQPQHF.

The chain joins TRBV6-5 to TRBJ1-2; tentative D call: TRBD1 (5 bases). This CDR3 has 14 residues. Trimming left V 3 bases short and J 4 bases short, with 12 bases between. The germline CDR1 and CDR2 sequences are MNHEY and SVGAGI. CDR3 bases: TGTGCCAGCAGTTATCGTACAGGCCTCTATGGCTACACCTTC. Translating gives CASSYRTGLYGYTF.

This clonotype came up many times. The J gene is TRBJ2-5, the V gene TRBV7-3; 12 nucleotides align to TRBD2. The CDR3 is 15 residues long. In germline, CDR1 is SGHTA, CDR2 FQGTGA. V shed 4 bases, J shed 3 bases, and the junction held 3 bases outside the gene matches. In DNA, the CDR3 is TGTGCCAGCAGCTCGACTAGCGGGAGTGAAGAGACCCAGTACTTC. Its translation is CASSSTSGSEETQYF.

This chain uses TRBV7-2 with TRBJ2-2; D is perhaps TRBD2 (5 bases). Germline-derived CDR1 and CDR2 are SGHTA and FQGNSA. This CDR3 region has 14 residues. V lost 5 bases and J 7 bases, leaving 14 bases between the germline ends. The DNA of the CDR3 is TGTGCCAGCAGCCCCCAAGCGGATGGCGGGGAGCTGTTTTTT. This gives the protein CASSPQADGGELFF.

This clonotype was detected ten times or more. The V call is TRBV7-9, the J call TRBJ2-2, with unresolved D. V gave up 1 base and J gave up 0 bases, with 3 bases separating them. This CDR3 contains 14 residues. Germline V gives CDR1 SEHNR, CDR2 FQNEAQ (reference sequence). Written as DNA, the CDR3 is TGTGCCAGCAGCTTAGGAACGAACACCGGGGAGCTGTTTTTT. Translating it yields CASSLGTNTGELFF.

This clonotype was counted between two and nine times. The junction departs from the called germline gene at one end, perhaps through a read error. The chain couples TRBV10-3 to TRBJ2-7; 9 bases fit TRBD1. CDR3 length equals 12 residues. CDR1 ENHRY and CDR2 SYGVKD come from the germline V gene. The CDR3 nucleotides read TGTGCCAGCAGTAGGACAGGGGTCGAGCAGTACTTC. Protein sequence: CASSRTGVEQYF.

This clonotype has more than one count but fewer than ten. V gene TRBV5-1 combines with J gene TRBJ2-6, with TRBD1 matching 7 bases. There are 17 residues in the CDR3. CDR1 SGHRS and CDR2 YFSETQ come from the germline V gene. Germline trimming cut 6 bases from V and 1 base from J; bases unmatched to any gene: 10. The CDR3 here is CASMSEGARSGANVLTF. The CDR3 bases are TGCGCCAGCATGTCCGAGGGGGCGCGGTCTGGGGCCAACGTCCTGACTTTC.

This chain uses TRBV6-6 with TRBJ2-7, with D unclear. Trimming took off 8 bases at V and 1 base at J, with 12 bases between the two ends. Germline lookup yields CDR1 MNHNY and CDR2 SVGAGI (reference sequence). CDR3 length: 13 residues. The chain's CDR3 is CASEWSGSYEQYF. In DNA, the CDR3 is TGTGCCAGCGAGTGGAGTGGATCCTACGAGCAGTACTTC.

The genes are TRBV12-3 or TRBV12-4 and TRBJ2-7; D gene uncertain. The ends were cut back, 5 bases at V and 3 bases at J, with 17 bases in the middle. This CDR3 has 15 residues. CDR3 in amino acids: CASSRRPTGIYEQYF. As DNA, the CDR3 is TGTGCCAGCAGTCGTCGGCCTACCGGAATCTACGAGCAGTACTTC.

The CDR3 region is CASSYSGQNYEQYF. The CDR3 DNA is TGTGCCAGCAGTTACTCGGGTCAAAACTACGAGCAGTACTTC. J is TRBJ2-7 and V is TRBV6-2 or TRBV6-3; D gene ambiguous. The CDR3 sequence is 14 residues long. V shed 0 bases and J shed 3 bases, with 9 bases lying between them. CDR1 and CDR2 (germline): MNHEY, SVGEGT.

At least ten counts were recorded for this clonotype. The V call is TRBV2, the J call TRBJ1-1; no definite D call. CDR1 SNHLY and CDR2 FYNNEI come from the germline V gene. CDR3 length: 13 residues. Deletions cut 1 base from V and 1 base from J, with 4 bases between. The CDR3 loop is CASSEGGNTEAFF. CDR3 DNA sequence: TGTGCCAGCAGTGAAGGTGGGAACACTGAAGCTTTCTTT.

This clonotype was recorded at least ten times. The chain carries TRBV7-9 and TRBJ2-2; D is ambiguous. Germline V CDR1 and CDR2: SEHNR, FQNEAQ (reference sequence). Trimming pared 5 bases from V and 6 bases from J, leaving 7 bases between. The CDR3 totals 12 residues. The CDR3 DNA reads as TGTGCCAGCAGCCCCCTGGCCGGGGAGCTGTTTTTT. It encodes CASSPLAGELFF.